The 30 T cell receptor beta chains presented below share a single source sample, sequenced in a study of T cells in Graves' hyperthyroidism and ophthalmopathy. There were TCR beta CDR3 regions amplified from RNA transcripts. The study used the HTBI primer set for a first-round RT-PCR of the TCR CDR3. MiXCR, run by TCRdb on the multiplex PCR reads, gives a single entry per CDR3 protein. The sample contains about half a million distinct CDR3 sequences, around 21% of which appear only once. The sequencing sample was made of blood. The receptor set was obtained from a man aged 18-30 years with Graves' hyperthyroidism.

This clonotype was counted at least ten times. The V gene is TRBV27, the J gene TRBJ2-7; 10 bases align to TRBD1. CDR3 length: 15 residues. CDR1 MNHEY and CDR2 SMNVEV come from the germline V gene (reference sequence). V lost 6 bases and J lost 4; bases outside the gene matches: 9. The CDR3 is CASRPRQGAVYEQYF. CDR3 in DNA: TGTGCCAGCAGGCCTCGACAGGGGGCGGTTTACGAGCAGTACTTC.

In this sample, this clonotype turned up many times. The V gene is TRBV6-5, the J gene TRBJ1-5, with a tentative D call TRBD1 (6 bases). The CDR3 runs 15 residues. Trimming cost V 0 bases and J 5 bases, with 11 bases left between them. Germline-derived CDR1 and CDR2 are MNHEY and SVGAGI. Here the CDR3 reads CASSYSGGSHQPQHF. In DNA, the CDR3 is TGTGCCAGCAGTTACTCCGGGGGCTCTCATCAGCCCCAGCATTTT.

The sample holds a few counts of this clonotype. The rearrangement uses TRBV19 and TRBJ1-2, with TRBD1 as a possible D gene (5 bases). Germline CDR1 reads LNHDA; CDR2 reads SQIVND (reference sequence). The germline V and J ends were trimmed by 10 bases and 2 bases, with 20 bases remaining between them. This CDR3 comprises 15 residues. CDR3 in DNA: TGTGCCACTAAAAGAGGGAAAGGGGCCAACTATGGCTACACCTTC. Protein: CATKRGKGANYGYTF.

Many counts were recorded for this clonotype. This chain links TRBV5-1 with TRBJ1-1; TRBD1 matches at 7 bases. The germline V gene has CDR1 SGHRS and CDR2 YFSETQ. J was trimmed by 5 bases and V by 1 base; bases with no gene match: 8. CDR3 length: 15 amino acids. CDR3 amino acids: CASSLKAGGGTEAFF. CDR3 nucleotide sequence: TGCGCCAGCAGCTTGAAAGCAGGGGGGGGAACTGAAGCTTTCTTT.

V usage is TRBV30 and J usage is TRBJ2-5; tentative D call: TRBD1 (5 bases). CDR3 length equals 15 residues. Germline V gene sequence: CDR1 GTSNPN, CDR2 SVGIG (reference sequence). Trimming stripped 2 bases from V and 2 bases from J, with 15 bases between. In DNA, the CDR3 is TGTGCCTGGAGTCAGGGCTTTAAATTTCAAGAGACCCAGTACTTC. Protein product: CAWSQGFKFQETQYF.

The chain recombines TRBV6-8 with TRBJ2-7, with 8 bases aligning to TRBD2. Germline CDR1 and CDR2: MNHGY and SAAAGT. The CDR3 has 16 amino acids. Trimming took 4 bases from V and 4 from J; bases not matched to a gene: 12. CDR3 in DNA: TGTGCCAGCAGTTGGCGAACAGCGGGAGCTGTTTACGAGCAGTACTTC. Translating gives CASSWRTAGAVYEQYF.

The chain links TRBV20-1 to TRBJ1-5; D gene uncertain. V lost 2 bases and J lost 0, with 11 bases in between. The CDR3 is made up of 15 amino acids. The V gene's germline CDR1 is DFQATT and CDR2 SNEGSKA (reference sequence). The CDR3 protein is CSARQVYDSNQPQHF. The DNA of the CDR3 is TGCAGTGCTAGACAGGTTTACGATAGCAATCAGCCCCAGCATTTT.

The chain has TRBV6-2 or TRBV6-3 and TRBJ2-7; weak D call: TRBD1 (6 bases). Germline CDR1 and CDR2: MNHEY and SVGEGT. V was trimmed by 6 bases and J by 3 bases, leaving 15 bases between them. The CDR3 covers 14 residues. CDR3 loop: CASRRRDINYEQYF. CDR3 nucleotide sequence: TGTGCCAGCAGGCGCCGGGACATTAACTACGAGCAGTACTTC.

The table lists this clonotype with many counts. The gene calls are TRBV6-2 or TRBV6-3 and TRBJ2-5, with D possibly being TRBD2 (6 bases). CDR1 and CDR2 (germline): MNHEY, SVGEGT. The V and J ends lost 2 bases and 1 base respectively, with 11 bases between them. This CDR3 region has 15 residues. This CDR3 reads CASSYGAGSQETQYF. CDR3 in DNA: TGTGCCAGCAGTTACGGCGCGGGAAGCCAAGAGACCCAGTACTTC.

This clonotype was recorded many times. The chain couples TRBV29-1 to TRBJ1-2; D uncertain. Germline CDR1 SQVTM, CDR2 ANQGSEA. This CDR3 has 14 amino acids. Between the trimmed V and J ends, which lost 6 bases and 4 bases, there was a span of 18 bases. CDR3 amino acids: CSVAPGSNFYGYTF. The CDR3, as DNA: TGCAGCGTCGCTCCGGGCAGTAATTTCTATGGCTACACCTTC.

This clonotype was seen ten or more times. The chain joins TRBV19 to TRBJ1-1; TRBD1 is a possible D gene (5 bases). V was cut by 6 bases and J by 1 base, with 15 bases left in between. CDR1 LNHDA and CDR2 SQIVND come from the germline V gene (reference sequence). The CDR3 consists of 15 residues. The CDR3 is CASRIRMGPNTEAFF. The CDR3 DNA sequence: TGTGCCAGTAGAATCCGAATGGGGCCGAACACTGAAGCTTTCTTT.

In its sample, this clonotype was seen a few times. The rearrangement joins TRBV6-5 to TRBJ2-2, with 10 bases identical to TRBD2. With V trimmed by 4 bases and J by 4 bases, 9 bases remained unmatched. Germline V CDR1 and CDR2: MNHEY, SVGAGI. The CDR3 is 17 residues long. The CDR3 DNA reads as TGTGCCAGCAGTTCCATTACTAGCGGGGCGATCACCGGGGAGCTGTTTTTT. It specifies CASSSITSGAITGELFF.

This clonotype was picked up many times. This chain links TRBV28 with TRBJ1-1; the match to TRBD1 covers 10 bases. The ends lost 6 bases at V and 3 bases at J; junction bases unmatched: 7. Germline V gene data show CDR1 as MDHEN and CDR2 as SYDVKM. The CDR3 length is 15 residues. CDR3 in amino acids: CASRERDRGYTEAFF. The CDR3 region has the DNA TGTGCCAGCAGGGAAAGGGACAGGGGCTACACTGAAGCTTTCTTT. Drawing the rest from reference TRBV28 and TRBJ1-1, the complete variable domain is DVKVTQSSRYLVKRTGEKVFLECVQDMDHENMFWYRQDPGLGLRLIYFSYDVKMKEKGDIPEGYSVSREKKERFSLILESASTNQTSMYLCASRERDRGYTEAFFGQGTRLTVV.

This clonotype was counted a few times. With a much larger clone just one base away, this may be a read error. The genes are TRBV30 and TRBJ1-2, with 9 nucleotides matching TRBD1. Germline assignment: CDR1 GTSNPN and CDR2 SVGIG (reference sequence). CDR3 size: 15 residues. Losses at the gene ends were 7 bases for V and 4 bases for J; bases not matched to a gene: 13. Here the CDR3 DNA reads TGTGCCTACCATGAGGGGACAGGGAGCGGCTATGGCTACACCTTC. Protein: CAYHEGTGSGYGYTF. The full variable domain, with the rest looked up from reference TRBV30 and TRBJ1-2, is SQTIHQWPATLVQPVGSPLSLECTVEGTSNPNLYWYRQAAGRGLQLLFYSVGIGQISSEVPQNLSASRPQDRQFILSSKKLLLSDSGFYLCAYHEGTGSGYGYTFGSGTRLTVV.

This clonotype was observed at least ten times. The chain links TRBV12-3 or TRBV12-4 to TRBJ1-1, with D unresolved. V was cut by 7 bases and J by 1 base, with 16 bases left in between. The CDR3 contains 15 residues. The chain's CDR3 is CASTLRGNRNTEAFF. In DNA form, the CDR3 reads TGTGCCAGCACCCTTAGAGGCAACAGGAACACTGAAGCTTTCTTT.

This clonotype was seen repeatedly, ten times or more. The CDR3 region is CASRSTVLDGYTF. CDR3 DNA sequence: TGTGCCAGCAGGTCTACAGTTTTAGATGGCTACACCTTC. This chain connects TRBV12-3 or TRBV12-4 to TRBJ1-2, with D unresolved. V shed 6 bases and J shed 6 bases, with 14 bases lying between them. The CDR3 has 13 residues.

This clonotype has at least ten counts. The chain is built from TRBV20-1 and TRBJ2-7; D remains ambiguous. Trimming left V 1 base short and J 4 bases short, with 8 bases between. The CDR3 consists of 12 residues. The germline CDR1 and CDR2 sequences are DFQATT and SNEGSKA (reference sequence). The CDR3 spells CSARVSAYEQYF. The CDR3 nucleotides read TGCAGTGCTAGAGTATCCGCATACGAGCAGTACTTC.

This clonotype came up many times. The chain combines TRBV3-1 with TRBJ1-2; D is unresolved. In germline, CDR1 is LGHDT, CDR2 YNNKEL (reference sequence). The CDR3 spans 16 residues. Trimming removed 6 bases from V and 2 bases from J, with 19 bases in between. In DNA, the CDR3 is TGTGCCAGCAGTCACTTTTATAAGGACGGAAACTATGGCTACACCTTC. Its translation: CASSHFYKDGNYGYTF.

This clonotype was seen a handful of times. The CDR3 DNA follows: TGTGCCAGCAGTTTACTCTCGGGACAGCATAGCAATCAGCCCCAGCATTTT. It is translated as CASSLLSGQHSNQPQHF. This chain connects TRBV12-3 or TRBV12-4 to TRBJ1-5, with 7 nucleotides matching TRBD1. This CDR3 has 17 residues. V dropped 2 bases and J dropped 0; count of bases not matched to a gene: 7.

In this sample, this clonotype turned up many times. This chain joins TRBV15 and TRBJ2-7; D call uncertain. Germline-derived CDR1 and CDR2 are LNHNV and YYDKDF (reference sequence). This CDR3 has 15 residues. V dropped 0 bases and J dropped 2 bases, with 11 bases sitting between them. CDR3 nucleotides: TGTGCCACCAGCAGAGATTACCGAGAGGCCTACGAGCAGTACTTC. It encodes CATSRDYREAYEQYF.

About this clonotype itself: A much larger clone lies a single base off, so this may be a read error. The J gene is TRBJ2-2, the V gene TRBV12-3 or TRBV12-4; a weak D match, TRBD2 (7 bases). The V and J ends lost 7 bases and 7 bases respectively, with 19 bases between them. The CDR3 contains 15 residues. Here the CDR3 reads CASTLGRGGGGELFF. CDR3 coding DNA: TGTGCCAGCACCCTAGGGCGGGGAGGGGGCGGGGAGCTGTTTTTT.

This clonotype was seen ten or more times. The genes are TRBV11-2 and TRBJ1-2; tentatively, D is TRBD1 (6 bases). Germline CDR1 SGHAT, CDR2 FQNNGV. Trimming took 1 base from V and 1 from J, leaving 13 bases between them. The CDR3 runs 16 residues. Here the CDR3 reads CASSLGLGAGNYGYTF. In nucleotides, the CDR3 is TGTGCCAGCAGCTTAGGGTTGGGGGCCGGTAACTATGGCTACACCTTC.

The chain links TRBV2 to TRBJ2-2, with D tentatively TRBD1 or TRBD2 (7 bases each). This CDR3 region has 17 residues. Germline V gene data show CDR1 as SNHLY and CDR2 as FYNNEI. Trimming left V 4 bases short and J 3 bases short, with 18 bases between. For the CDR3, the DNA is TGTGCCAGCAGTGCGGGGGGAGGGGGCCTGGACACCGGGGAGCTGTTTTTT. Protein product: CASSAGGGGLDTGELFF.

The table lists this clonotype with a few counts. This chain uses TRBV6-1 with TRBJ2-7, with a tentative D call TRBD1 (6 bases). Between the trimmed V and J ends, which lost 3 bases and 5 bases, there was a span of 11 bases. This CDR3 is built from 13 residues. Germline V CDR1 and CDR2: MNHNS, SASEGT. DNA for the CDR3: TGTGCCAGCAGTGATGCAGGGGTCCACGAGCAGTACTTC. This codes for CASSDAGVHEQYF.

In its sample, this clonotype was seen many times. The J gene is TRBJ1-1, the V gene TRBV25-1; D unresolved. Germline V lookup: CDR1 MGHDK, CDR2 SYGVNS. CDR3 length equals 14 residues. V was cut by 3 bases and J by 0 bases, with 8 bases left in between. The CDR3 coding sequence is TGTGCCAGCAGTGATATAGATATGAACACTGAAGCTTTCTTT. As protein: CASSDIDMNTEAFF.

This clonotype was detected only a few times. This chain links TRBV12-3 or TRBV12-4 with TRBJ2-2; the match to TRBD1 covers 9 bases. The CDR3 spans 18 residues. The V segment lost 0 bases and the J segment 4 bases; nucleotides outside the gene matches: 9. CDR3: CASSLAGPGQGITGELFF. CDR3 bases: TGTGCCAGCAGTTTAGCGGGTCCGGGACAGGGTATCACCGGGGAGCTGTTTTTT.

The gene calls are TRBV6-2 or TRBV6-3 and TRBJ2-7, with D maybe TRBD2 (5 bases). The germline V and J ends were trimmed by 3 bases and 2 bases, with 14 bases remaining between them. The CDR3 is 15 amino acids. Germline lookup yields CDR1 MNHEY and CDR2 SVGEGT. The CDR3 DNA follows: TGTGCCAGCAGTTATTCTAGCACGTCTACCTACGAGCAGTACTTC. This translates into CASSYSSTSTYEQYF.

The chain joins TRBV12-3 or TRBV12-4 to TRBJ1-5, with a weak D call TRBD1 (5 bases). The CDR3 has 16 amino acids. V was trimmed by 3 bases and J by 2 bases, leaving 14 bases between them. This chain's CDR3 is CASSFLGPGGNQPQHF. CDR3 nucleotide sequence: TGTGCCAGCAGTTTTTTGGGACCAGGAGGCAATCAGCCCCAGCATTTT.

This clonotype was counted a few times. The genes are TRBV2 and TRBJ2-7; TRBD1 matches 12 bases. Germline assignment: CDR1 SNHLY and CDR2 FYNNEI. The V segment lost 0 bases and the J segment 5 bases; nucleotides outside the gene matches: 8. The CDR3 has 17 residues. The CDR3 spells CASSEAPPGQGAHEQYF. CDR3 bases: TGTGCCAGCAGTGAAGCCCCACCGGGACAGGGGGCTCACGAGCAGTACTTC.

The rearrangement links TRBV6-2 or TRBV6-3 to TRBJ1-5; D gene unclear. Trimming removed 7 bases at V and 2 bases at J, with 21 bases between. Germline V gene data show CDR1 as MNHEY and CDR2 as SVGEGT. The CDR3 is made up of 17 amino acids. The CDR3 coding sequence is TGTGCCAGCACCTCCCGTGGGGAAAGCGGCCGCAATCAGCCCCAGCATTTT. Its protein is CASTSRGESGRNQPQHF.